This TCR beta chain was identified in a study of cytomegalovirus exposure and HLA in healthy donors. General observations from the study: The study carried out a later analysis of TCR beta sequences. It associated 16,951 of them with specific HLA alleles at a false discovery rate of 0.05.

A multiplex PCR was run with 60 Vbeta primers and 13 Jbeta primers. Assay: immunoSEQ multiplex PCR; the TCRdb copy retains only in-frame clones and omits some. The sample yields about 150,000 clones, 65% to 80% seen once. With respect to this clone: Antigen specificity is unknown.

In germline, CDR1 is MRHNA, CDR2 SNTAGT. The CDR3 extends over 14 amino acids. V was clipped by 3 bases and J by 8 bases, with 11 bases between them. This TCR was sampled from a male donor in good health and CMV-seronegative. The V and J genes are TRBV6-4 and TRBJ1-6; no clear D gene. The sample was PBMCs. The CDR3 here is CASSDTATYSPLHF. The CDR3, as DNA: TGTGCCAGCAGTGATACAGCCACCTATTCACCCCTCCACTTT.